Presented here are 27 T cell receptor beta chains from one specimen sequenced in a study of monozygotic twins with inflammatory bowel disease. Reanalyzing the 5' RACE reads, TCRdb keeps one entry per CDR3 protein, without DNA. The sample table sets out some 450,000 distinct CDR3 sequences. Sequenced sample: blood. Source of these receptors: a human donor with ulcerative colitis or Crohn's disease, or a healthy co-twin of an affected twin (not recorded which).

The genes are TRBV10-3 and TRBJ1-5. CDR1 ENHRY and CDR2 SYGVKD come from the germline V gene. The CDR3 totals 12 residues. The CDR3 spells CAISEFNQPQHF.

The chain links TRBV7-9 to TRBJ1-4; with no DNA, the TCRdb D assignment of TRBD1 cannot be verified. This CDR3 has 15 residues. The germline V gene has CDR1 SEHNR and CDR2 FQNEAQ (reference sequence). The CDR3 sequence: CASSLATGENEKLFF.

The CDR3 sequence: CASSYDWTGELFF. The chain joins TRBV7-3 to TRBJ2-2. Germline loops: CDR1 SGHTA, CDR2 FQGTGA. The CDR3 extends over 13 amino acids.

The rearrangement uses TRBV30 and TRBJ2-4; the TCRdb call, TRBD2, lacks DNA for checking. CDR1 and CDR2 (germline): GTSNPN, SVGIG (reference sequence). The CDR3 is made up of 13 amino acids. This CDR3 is CAWSGGGLPVQYF.

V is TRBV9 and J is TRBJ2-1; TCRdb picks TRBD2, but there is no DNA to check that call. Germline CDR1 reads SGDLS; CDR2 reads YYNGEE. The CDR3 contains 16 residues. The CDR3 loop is CASSVGTSGKYNEQFF.

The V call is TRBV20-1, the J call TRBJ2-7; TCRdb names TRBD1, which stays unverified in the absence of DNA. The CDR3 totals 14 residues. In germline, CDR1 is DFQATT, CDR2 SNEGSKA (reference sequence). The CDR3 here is CSASRGQGVDEQYF.

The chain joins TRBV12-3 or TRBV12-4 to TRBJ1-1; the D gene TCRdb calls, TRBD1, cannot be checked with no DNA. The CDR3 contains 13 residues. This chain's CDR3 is CASSGQGLAEAFF.

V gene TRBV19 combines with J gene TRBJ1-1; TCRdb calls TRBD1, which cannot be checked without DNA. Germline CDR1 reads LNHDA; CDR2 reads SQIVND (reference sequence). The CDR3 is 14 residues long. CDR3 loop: CASSTIGQSTEAFF.

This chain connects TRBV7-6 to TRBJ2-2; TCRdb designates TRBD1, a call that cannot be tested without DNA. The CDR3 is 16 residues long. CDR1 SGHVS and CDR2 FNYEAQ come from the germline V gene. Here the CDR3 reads CASSLGLAGVIGELFF.

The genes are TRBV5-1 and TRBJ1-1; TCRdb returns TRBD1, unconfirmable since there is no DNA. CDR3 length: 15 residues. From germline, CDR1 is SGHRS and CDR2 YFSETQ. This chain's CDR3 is CASSLQGQPNTEAFF.

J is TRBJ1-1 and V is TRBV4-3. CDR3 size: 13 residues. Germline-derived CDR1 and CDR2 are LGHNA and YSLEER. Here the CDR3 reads CASSQDSAGEAFF.

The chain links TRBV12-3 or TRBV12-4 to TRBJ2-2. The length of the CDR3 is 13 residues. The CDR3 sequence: CASSRDHTRELFF.

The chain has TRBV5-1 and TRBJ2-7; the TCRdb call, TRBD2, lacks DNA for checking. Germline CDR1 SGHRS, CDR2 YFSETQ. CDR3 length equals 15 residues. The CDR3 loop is CASSPSPAESYEQYF.

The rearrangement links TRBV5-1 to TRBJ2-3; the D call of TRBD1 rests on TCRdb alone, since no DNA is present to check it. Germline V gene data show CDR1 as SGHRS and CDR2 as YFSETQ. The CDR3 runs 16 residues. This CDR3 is CASSLGGQGVLDTQYF. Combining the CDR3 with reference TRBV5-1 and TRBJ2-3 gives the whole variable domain KAGVTQTPRYLIKTRGQQVTLSCSPISGHRSVSWYQQTPGQGLQFLFEYFSETQRNKGNFPGRFSGRQFSNSRSEMNVSTLELGDSALYLCASSLGGQGVLDTQYFGPGTRLTVL.

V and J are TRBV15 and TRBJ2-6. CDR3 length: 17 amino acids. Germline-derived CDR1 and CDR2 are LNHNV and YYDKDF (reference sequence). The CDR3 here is CATSRGEGFSGANVLTF.

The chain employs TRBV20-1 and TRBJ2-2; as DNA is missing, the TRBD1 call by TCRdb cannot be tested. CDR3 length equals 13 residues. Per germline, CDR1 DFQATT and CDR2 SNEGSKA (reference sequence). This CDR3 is CSAPPGNTGELFF.

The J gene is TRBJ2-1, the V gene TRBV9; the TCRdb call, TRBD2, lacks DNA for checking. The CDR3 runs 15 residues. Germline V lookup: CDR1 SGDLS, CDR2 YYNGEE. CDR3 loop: CASSVEAGVYNEQFF.

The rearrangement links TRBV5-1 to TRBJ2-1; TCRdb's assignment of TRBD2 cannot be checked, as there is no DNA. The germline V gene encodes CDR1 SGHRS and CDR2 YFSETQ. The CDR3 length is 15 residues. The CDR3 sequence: CASSPGLAGSEEQFF.

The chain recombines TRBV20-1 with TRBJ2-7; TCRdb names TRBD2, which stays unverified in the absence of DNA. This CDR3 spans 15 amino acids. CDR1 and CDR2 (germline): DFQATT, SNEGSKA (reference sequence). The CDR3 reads CSARGSSGGIYEQYF.

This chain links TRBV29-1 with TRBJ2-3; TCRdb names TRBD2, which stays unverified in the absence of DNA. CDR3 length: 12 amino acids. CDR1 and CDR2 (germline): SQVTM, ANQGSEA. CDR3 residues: CSVEAGGDTQYF.

CDR3 region: CASSQKPPGQGGYSYTF. V usage is TRBV4-1 and J usage is TRBJ1-2; TCRdb calls TRBD1, which cannot be checked without DNA. The CDR3 consists of 17 residues. The germline V gene encodes CDR1 MGHRA and CDR2 YSYEKL.

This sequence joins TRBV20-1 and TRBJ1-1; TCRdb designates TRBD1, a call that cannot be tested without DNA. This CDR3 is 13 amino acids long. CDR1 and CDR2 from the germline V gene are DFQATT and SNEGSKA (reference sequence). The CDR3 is CSAVLGGQGEAFF.

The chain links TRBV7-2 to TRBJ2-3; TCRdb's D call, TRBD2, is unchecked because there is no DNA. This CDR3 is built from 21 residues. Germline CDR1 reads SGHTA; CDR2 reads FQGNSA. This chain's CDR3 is CASSLARNSGGFYTSTDTQYF.

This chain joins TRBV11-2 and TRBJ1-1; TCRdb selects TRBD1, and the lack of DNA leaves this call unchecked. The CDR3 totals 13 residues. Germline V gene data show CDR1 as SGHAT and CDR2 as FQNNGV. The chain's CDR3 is CASSFSGQVEAFF.

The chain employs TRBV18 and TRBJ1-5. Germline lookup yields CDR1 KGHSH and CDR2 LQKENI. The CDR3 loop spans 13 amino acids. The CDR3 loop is CASSPSNNQPQHF.

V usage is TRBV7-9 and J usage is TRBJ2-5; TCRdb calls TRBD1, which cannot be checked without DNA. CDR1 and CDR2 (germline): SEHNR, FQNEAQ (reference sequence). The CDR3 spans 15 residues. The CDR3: CASSLSAGKQETQYF.

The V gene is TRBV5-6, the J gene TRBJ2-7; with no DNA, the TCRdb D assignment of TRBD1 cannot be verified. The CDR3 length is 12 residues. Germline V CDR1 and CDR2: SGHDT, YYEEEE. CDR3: CASSLRGHEQYF.